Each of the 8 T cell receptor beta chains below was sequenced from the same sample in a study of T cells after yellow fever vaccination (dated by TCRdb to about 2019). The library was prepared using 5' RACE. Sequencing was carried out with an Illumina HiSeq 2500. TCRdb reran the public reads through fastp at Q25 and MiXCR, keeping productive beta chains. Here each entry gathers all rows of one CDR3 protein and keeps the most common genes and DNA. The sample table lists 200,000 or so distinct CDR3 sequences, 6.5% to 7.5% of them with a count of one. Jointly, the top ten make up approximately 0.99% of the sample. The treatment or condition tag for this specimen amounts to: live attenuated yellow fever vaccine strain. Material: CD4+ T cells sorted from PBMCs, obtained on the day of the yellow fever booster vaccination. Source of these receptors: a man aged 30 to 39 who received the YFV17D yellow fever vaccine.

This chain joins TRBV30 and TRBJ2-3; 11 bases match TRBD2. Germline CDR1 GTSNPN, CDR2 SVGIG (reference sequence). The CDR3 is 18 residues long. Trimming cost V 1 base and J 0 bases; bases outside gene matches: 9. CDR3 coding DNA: TGTGCCTGGAGTGGGGGCCGGACTAGCGGGTCTAGCACAGATACGCAGTATTTT. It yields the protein CAWSGGRTSGSSTDTQYF.

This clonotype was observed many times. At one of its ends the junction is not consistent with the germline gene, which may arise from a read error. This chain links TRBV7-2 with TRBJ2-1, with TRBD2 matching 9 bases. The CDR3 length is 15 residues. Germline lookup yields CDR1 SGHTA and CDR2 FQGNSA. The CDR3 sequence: CARSLGTSFGNEQFF. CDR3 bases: TGTGCCAGAAGCTTAGGGACTAGCTTCGGAAATGAGCAGTTCTTC.

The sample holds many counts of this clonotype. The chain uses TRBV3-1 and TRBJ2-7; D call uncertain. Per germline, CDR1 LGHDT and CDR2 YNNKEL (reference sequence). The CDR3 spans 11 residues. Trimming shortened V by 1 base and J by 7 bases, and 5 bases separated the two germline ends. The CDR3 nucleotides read TGTGCCAGCAGCCAAGTGGGGGAGCAGTACTTC. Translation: CASSQVGEQYF.

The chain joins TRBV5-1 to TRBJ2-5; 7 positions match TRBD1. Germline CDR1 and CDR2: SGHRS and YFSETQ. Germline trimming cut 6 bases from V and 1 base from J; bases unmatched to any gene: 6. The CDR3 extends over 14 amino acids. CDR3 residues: CASNQGVAQETQYF. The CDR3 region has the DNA TGCGCCAGCAATCAGGGGGTCGCCCAAGAGACCCAGTACTTC.

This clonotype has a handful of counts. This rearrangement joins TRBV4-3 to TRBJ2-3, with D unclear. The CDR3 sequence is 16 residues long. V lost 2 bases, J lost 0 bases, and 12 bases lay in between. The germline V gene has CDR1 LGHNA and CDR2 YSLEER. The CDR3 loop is CASSQNLHTSTDTQYF. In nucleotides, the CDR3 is TGCGCCAGCAGCCAAAACCTACATACTAGCACAGATACGCAGTATTTT.

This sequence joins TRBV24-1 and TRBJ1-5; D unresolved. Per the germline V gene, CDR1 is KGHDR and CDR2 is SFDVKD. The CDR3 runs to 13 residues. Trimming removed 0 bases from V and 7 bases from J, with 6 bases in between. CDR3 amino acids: CATSDLGGQPQHF. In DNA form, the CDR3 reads TGTGCCACCAGTGATTTGGGTGGCCAGCCCCAGCATTTT.

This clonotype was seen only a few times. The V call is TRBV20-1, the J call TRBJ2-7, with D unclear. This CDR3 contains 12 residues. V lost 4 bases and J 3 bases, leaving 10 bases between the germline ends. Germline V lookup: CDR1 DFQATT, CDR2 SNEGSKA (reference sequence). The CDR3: CSAISQVYEQYF. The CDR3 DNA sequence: TGCAGTGCTATATCCCAGGTCTACGAGCAGTACTTC.

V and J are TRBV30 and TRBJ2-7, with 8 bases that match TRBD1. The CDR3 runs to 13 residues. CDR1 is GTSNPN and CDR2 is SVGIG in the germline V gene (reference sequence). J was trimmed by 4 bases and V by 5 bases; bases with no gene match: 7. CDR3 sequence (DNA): TGTGCCTGGCACTCCGGGACAGGTTACGAGCAGTACTTC. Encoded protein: CAWHSGTGYEQYF.